The 27 T cell receptor beta chains presented below share a single source sample, sequenced in a study of response to subunit inactivated influenza vaccine. One entry per CDR3 protein results from TCRdb running MiXCR on the RT-PCR reads. There are some 850,000 distinct CDR3 sequences in the sample; around 18% occur only once, and about a tenth lies in the top ten. Sample: PBMCs from blood, taken approximately 5 days after vaccination. The receptors were gathered from a man in his forties or fifties who received an inactivated influenza vaccine.

The chain employs TRBV4-3 and TRBJ1-3; 7 bases are shared with TRBD1. The J segment lost 2 bases and the V segment lost 1 base, leaving 5 bases of the junction unmatched. The CDR3 consists of 16 residues. Germline CDR1 reads LGHNA; CDR2 reads YSLEER. CDR3 sequence (DNA): TGCGCCAGCAGCCAAGGGGACAGATATGCTGGAAACACCATATATTTT. It specifies CASSQGDRYAGNTIYF.

This chain joins TRBV12-3 or TRBV12-4 and TRBJ2-1; D might be TRBD2 (5 bases). Deletions cut 2 bases from V and 6 bases from J, with 11 bases between. CDR3 length equals 14 residues. The CDR3 coding sequence is TGTGCCAGCAGTTTAAGTGTCCGGGGCAATGAGCAGTTCTTC. Protein product: CASSLSVRGNEQFF.

The chain couples TRBV21-1 to TRBJ2-7; the DNA was not used to check the table's D call, TRBD2. TRBV21-1 is labeled a pseudogene. This CDR3 has 15 residues. Here the CDR3 reads CASSAAGAYTAEQYF. In DNA, the CDR3 is TGTGCCAGCAGCGCGGCGGGAGCCTATACCGCCGAGCAGTACTTC.

This clonotype was seen repeatedly, ten times or more. This chain joins TRBV5-6 and TRBJ2-1; 11 bases are shared with TRBD1. The junction had 6 bases not matched to a gene; V was cut back by 6 bases and J by 4 bases. From germline, CDR1 is SGHDT and CDR2 YYEEEE. The CDR3 extends over 15 amino acids. The CDR3 region is CASNYGTGGYNEQFF. Here the CDR3 DNA reads TGTGCCAGCAACTACGGGACAGGGGGTTACAATGAGCAGTTCTTC. The full variable domain, its missing parts supplied by reference TRBV5-6 and TRBJ2-1, is DAGVTQSPTHLIKTRGQQVTLRCSPKSGHDTVSWYQQALGQGPQFIFQYYEEEERQRGNFPDRFSGHQFPNYSSELNVNALLLGDSALYLCASNYGTGGYNEQFFGPGTRLTVL.

This clonotype has a handful of counts. The rearrangement uses TRBV27 and TRBJ1-4; D might be TRBD1 (5 bases). The CDR3 is 14 amino acids. The germline V and J ends were trimmed by 7 bases and 5 bases, with 14 bases remaining between them. Germline values: CDR1 MNHEY, CDR2 SMNVEV (reference sequence). Here the CDR3 DNA reads TGTGCCAGCAAGCTGCCAGGGAAGAATGAAAAACTGTTTTTT. Its protein is CASKLPGKNEKLFF.

The V gene is TRBV7-2, the J gene TRBJ2-7; the D is unclear. In germline, CDR1 is SGHTA, CDR2 FQGNSA. Trimming removed 4 bases from V and 2 bases from J, with 6 bases in between. The CDR3 extends over 12 amino acids. The CDR3 region has the DNA TGTGCCAGCAGCTCTTGGACCTACGAGCAGTACTTC. Translating gives CASSSWTYEQYF.

The chain employs TRBV6-2 or TRBV6-3 and TRBJ2-7; no clear D gene. CDR3 size: 13 residues. Trimming left V 6 bases short and J 2 bases short, with 11 bases between. Germline CDR1 is MNHEY and CDR2 is SVGEGT. CDR3 sequence (DNA): TGTGCCAGCAGGAACTTGGGGACCTACGAGCAGTACTTC. This encodes CASRNLGTYEQYF.

The chain combines TRBV7-9 with TRBJ2-3; 12 bases are a match to TRBD2. V dropped 3 bases and J dropped 4; count of bases not matched to a gene: 5. The CDR3 is 16 amino acids. Per the germline V gene, CDR1 is SEHNR and CDR2 is FQNEAQ (reference sequence). The CDR3 loop reads CASSFRLAGGSDTQYF. As DNA, the CDR3 is TGTGCCAGCAGCTTTCGGCTAGCGGGGGGGTCAGATACGCAGTATTTT.

This clonotype was counted a few times. CDR3 residues: CASSRQGGRNEQFF. Written as DNA, the CDR3 is TGCGCCAGCAGCCGACAGGGGGGTCGCAATGAGCAGTTCTTC. V gene TRBV5-1 combines with J gene TRBJ2-1; 9 bases are a match to TRBD1. With V trimmed by 4 bases and J by 6 bases, 5 bases remained unmatched. The CDR3 extends over 14 amino acids. CDR1 is SGHRS, CDR2 YFSETQ, per germline.

This chain joins TRBV19 and TRBJ2-6, with D maybe TRBD2 (5 bases). V lost 7 bases, J lost 0 bases, and 7 bases lay in between. Germline V gives CDR1 LNHDA, CDR2 SQIVND (reference sequence). This CDR3 contains 14 residues. The CDR3 reads CASIGNSGANVLTF. The CDR3 DNA follows: TGTGCCAGTATCGGGAACTCTGGGGCCAACGTCCTGACTTTC.

This clonotype occurred once. Here the CDR3 DNA reads TGTGCCAGCAGGGCCGGGACAGGGGGCCTCAATGAGCAGTTCTTC. Its protein is CASRAGTGGLNEQFF. This chain uses TRBV28 with TRBJ2-1; TRBD1 matches 12 bases. CDR3 length equals 15 residues. Germline CDR1 and CDR2: MDHEN and SYDVKM. Unmatched junction bases numbered 6, after V lost 6 bases and J lost 6 bases.

This clonotype was detected many times. This chain joins TRBV12-3 or TRBV12-4 and TRBJ2-5, with D perhaps TRBD1 or TRBD2 (5 bases each). V was pared by 2 bases and J by 4 bases, with 14 bases between. This CDR3 is 15 amino acids long. In nucleotides, the CDR3 is TGTGCCAGCAGTTTATGGCAGGGCGAGGGAGAGACCCAGTACTTC. As protein: CASSLWQGEGETQYF.

Here the CDR3 reads CSAREPPTSGPYEQYF. In DNA, the CDR3 is TGCAGTGCTAGAGAGCCCCCGACTAGCGGCCCCTACGAGCAGTACTTC. The chain recombines TRBV20-1 with TRBJ2-7; 9 nucleotides match TRBD2. The length of the CDR3 is 16 residues. The trim removed 0 bases at V and 2 bases at J, leaving 8 bases unmatched. CDR1 is DFQATT, CDR2 SNEGSKA, per germline (reference sequence).

The V and J genes are TRBV20-1 and TRBJ1-5; TRBD1 is a possible D gene (6 bases). Germline CDR1 and CDR2: DFQATT and SNEGSKA (reference sequence). The V end was cut by 4 bases, the J end by 4 bases, with 14 bases between. This CDR3 has 14 amino acids. CDR3 DNA: TGCAGTGCTAAGGGGGGAACAGTAAATCAGCCCCAGCATTTT. Its protein is CSAKGGTVNQPQHF.

This chain links TRBV4-3 with TRBJ1-6; possible D gene TRBD1, 6 bases. The V end lost 4 bases, the J end lost 8 bases, and 15 bases lay between the germline ends. The CDR3 length is 15 residues. From germline, CDR1 is LGHNA and CDR2 YSLEER. In DNA, the CDR3 is TGCGCCAGCAGCCGCCGACAGGACGGGGATTCACCCCTCCACTTT. The encoded protein is CASSRRQDGDSPLHF.

There are many counts of this clonotype. The chain combines TRBV24-1 with TRBJ2-1; 7 bases line up with TRBD1. CDR3 length: 14 residues. V lost 4 bases and J lost 12; bases outside the gene matches: 11. CDR1 is KGHDR, CDR2 SFDVKD, per germline. CDR3 region: CATSDPTGVGWQFF. The DNA of the CDR3 is TGTGCCACCAGTGACCCAACAGGGGTAGGTTGGCAGTTCTTC.

This rearrangement joins TRBV6-2 or TRBV6-3 to TRBJ1-1; no clear D gene. V was shortened by 8 bases and J by 0 bases, with 10 bases between the two germline ends. The CDR3 spans 13 residues. Germline assignment: CDR1 MNHEY and CDR2 SVGEGT. The CDR3 spells CASVTRMNTEAFF. The CDR3 DNA sequence: TGTGCCAGCGTTACGAGAATGAACACTGAAGCTTTCTTT.

The sample holds a few counts of this clonotype. This rearrangement joins TRBV7-2 to TRBJ2-7; D perhaps matches TRBD2 (5 bases). V lost 5 bases, J lost 1 base, and 12 bases lay in between. The CDR3 has 14 residues. Germline CDR1 is SGHTA and CDR2 is FQGNSA. The CDR3: CASSQWTGSYEQYF. CDR3 coding DNA: TGTGCCAGCAGCCAATGGACGGGATCCTACGAGCAGTACTTC.

This clonotype has more than one count but fewer than ten. This sequence joins TRBV4-1 and TRBJ1-1; possibly TRBD1 for D (6 bases). V lost 4 bases and J lost 4, with 16 bases in between. CDR1 and CDR2 (germline): MGHRA, YSYEKL. CDR3 length equals 15 residues. This CDR3 reads CASSLEGGLGTEAFF. CDR3 nucleotides: TGCGCCAGCAGCCTCGAGGGGGGGCTGGGCACTGAAGCTTTCTTT.

The chain couples TRBV4-2 to TRBJ2-4; a possible D gene is TRBD1 (5 bases). The CDR3 extends over 18 amino acids. Germline assignment: CDR1 LGHNA and CDR2 YNFKEQ. Trimming removed 1 base at V and 0 bases at J, with 16 bases between. The CDR3 bases are TGTGCCAGCAGCCAAGCTCCCCAGGGCAATTTAGCCAAAAACATTCAGTACTTC. Its translation: CASSQAPQGNLAKNIQYF.

This clonotype was counted between two and nine times. The chain couples TRBV29-1 to TRBJ2-3; D possibly uses TRBD1 or TRBD2 (5 bases each). The V and J ends lost 7 bases and 1 base respectively, with 12 bases between them. The CDR3 is 13 residues long. Germline V gene lookup returns CDR1 SQVTM and CDR2 ANQGSEA. CDR3 region: CSAGTIRTDTQYF. DNA for the CDR3: TGCAGCGCCGGGACCATCCGCACAGATACGCAGTATTTT.

This chain joins TRBV20-1 and TRBJ2-5; a weak D match, TRBD2 (6 bases). The CDR3 is 16 residues long. V lost 5 bases to trimming and J lost 1 base, with 20 bases between them. CDR1 DFQATT and CDR2 SNEGSKA come from the germline V gene (reference sequence). The CDR3 is CSALILGTGVQETQYF. In DNA, the CDR3 is TGCAGTGCTTTGATACTCGGGACGGGAGTCCAAGAGACCCAGTACTTC.

This clonotype was picked up a small number of times. In nucleotides, the CDR3 is TGTGCCAGCAGTACTATGATAGATCCTGAGCAGTACTTC. It yields the protein CASSTMIDPEQYF. V and J are TRBV5-4 and TRBJ2-7, with D unresolved. Between the trimmed V and J ends, which lost 5 bases and 7 bases, there was a span of 16 bases. The CDR3 length is 13 residues. Per the germline V gene, CDR1 is SGHNT and CDR2 is YYREEE (reference sequence). Full variable domain (outside the CDR3, taken from reference TRBV5-4 and TRBJ2-7): ETGVTQSPTHLIKTRGQQVTLRCSSQSGHNTVSWYQQALGQGPQFIFQYYREEENGRGNFPPRFSGLQFPNYSSELNVNALELDDSALYLCASSTMIDPEQYFGPGTRLTVT.

This clonotype appeared a single time. The V gene is TRBV5-1, the J gene TRBJ1-5; D remains ambiguous. The CDR3 length is 14 residues. Germline V gives CDR1 SGHRS, CDR2 YFSETQ. Trimming shortened V by 0 bases and J by 5 bases, and 9 bases separated the two germline ends. The CDR3 region has the DNA TGCGCCAGCAGCTTGGATTGGGGTGATCAGCCCCAGCATTTT. Its protein is CASSLDWGDQPQHF.

This clonotype showed up just a few times. The chain has TRBV7-9 and TRBJ1-4; D possibly corresponds to TRBD1 (6 bases). The CDR3 consists of 14 residues. V lost 6 bases and J 7 bases, leaving 15 bases between the germline ends. CDR1 and CDR2 from the germline V gene are SEHNR and FQNEAQ (reference sequence). CDR3 in amino acids: CASRSADSLEKLFF. CDR3 nucleotide sequence: TGTGCCAGCAGATCTGCGGACAGTCTTGAAAAACTGTTTTTT.

The chain has TRBV7-6 and TRBJ2-7; TRBD1 matches 11 bases. After removal of 5 bases from V and 3 bases from J, the junction contained 6 bases not matched to a gene. Germline V gives CDR1 SGHVS, CDR2 FNYEAQ. The CDR3 has 15 amino acids. CDR3 amino acids: CASSPRGTGGYEQYF. Written as DNA, the CDR3 is TGTGCCAGCAGCCCCCGGGGGACAGGGGGCTACGAGCAGTACTTC.

The V and J genes are TRBV7-8 and TRBJ2-2; TRBD1 matches 8 bases. The CDR3 is 16 amino acids. Germline V CDR1 and CDR2: SGHVS, FQNEAQ. V trimming: 2 bases; J trimming: 1 base; junction bases outside the gene matches: 3. The DNA for the CDR3 is TGTGCCAGCAGCTTAAGAGGACAGGGGAACACCGGGGAGCTGTTTTTT. Translation: CASSLRGQGNTGELFF.